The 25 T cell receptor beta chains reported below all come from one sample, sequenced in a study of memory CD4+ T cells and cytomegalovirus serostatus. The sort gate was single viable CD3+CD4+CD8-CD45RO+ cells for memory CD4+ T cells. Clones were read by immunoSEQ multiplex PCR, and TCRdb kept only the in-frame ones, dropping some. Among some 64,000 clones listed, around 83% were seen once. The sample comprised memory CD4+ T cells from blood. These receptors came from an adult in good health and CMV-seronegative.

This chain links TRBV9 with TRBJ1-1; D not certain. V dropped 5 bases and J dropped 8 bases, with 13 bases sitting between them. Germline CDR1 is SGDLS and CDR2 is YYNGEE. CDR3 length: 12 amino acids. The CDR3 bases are TGTGCCAGCAGTCGAGGGTTGGCGGAAGCTTTCTTT. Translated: CASSRGLAEAFF.

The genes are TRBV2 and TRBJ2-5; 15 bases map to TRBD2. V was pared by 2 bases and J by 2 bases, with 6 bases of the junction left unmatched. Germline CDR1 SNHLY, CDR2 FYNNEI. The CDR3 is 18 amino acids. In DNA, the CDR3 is TGTGCCAGCAGTGAACCGGGACTAGCGGGGGGTCGACAAGAGACCCAGTACTTC. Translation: CASSEPGLAGGRQETQYF.

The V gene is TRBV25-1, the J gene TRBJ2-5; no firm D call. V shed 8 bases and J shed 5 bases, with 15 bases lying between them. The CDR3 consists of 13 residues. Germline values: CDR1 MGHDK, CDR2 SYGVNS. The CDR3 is CASVPPSSETQYF. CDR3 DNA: TGTGCCAGCGTTCCCCCCTCTTCTGAGACCCAGTACTTC.

The CDR3 DNA follows: TGTGCCAGTACCCAACGGGACGGAAGATATGGCTACACCTTC. This gives the protein CASTQRDGRYGYTF. This chain uses TRBV19 with TRBJ1-2; D is possibly TRBD1 (5 bases). V was pared by 7 bases and J by 5 bases, with 17 bases between. The CDR3 is made up of 14 amino acids. Germline V CDR1 and CDR2: LNHDA, SQIVND (reference sequence).

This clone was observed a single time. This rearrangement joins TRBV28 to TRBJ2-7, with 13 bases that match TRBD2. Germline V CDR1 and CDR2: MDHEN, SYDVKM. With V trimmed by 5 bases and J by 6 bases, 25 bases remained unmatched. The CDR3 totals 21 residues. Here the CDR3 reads CASSTPQLGLAGAGVPGEQYF. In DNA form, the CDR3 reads TGTGCCAGCAGTACACCGCAACTAGGACTAGCGGGAGCCGGGGTCCCCGGCGAGCAGTACTTC.

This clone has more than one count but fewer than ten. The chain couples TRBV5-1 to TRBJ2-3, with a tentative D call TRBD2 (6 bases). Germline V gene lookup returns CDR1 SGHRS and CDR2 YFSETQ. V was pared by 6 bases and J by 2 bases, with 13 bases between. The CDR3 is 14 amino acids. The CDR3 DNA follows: TGCGCCAGCACCGCACTAGCCCCCACAGATACGCAGTATTTT. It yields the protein CASTALAPTDTQYF.

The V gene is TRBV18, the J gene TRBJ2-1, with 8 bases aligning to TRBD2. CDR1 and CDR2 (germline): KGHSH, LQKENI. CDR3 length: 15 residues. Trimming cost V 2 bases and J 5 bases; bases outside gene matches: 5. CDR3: CASSPKVGGDNEQFF. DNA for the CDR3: TGTGCCAGCTCACCAAAGGTCGGGGGGGACAATGAGCAGTTCTTC.

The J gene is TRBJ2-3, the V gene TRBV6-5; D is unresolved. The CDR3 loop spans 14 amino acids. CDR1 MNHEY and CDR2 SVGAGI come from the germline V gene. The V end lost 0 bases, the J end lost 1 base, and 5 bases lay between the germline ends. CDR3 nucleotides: TGTGCCAGCAGTTACTCGGTGGGCACAGATACGCAGTATTTT. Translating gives CASSYSVGTDTQYF.

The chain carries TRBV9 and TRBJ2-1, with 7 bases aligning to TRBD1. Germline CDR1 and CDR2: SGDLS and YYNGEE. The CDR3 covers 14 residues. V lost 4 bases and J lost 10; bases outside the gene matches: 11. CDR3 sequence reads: CASSPWDSLREQFF. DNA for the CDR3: TGTGCCAGCAGCCCCTGGGACAGCCTCAGGGAGCAGTTCTTC.

The CDR3 DNA sequence: TGTGCCAGTCGACAGGCTAGCTCCTATAATTCACCCCTCCACTTT. This codes for CASRQASSYNSPLHF. This rearrangement joins TRBV6-1 to TRBJ1-6; a possible D gene is TRBD1 (6 bases). The germline gives CDR1 MNHNS, CDR2 SASEGT. Trimming removed 9 bases at V and 0 bases at J, with 12 bases between. The CDR3 runs 15 residues.

CDR3 in amino acids: CASSPRGGRVTEAFF. The DNA of the CDR3 is TGTGCCAGCAGCCCAAGGGGGGGCCGGGTCACTGAAGCTTTCTTT. This chain connects TRBV7-2 to TRBJ1-1; tentative D call: TRBD1 (6 bases). Trimming removed 5 bases at V and 4 bases at J, with 17 bases between. CDR1 SGHTA and CDR2 FQGNSA come from the germline V gene. The CDR3 totals 15 residues.

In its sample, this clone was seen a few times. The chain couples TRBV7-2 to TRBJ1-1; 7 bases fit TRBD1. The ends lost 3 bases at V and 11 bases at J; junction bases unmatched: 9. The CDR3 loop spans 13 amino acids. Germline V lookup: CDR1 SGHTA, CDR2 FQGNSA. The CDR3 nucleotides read TGTGCCAGCAGCTTTCTAGGGGGCTCGAAGGCTTTCTTT. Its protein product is CASSFLGGSKAFF.

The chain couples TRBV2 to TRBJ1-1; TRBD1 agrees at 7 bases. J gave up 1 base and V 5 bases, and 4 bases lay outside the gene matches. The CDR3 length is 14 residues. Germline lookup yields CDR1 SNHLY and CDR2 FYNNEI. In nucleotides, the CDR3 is TGTGCCAGCAGTCTAGACAGGGCGAACACTGAAGCTTTCTTT. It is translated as CASSLDRANTEAFF.

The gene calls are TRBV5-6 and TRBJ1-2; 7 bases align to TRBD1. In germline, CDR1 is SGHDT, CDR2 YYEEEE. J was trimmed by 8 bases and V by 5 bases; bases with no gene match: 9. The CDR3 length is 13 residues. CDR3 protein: CASSDQGGYGYTF. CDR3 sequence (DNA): TGTGCCAGCAGTGACCAGGGGGGATACGGCTACACCTTC.

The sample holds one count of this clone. This CDR3 reads CASSRGWDTEAFF. In DNA form, the CDR3 reads TGTGCCAGTAGCCGGGGGTGGGATACTGAAGCTTTCTTT. J is TRBJ1-1 and V is TRBV19; possibly TRBD1 for D (5 bases). Trimming pared 6 bases from V and 5 bases from J, leaving 13 bases between. CDR1 is LNHDA, CDR2 SQIVND, per germline (reference sequence). The CDR3 has 13 residues.

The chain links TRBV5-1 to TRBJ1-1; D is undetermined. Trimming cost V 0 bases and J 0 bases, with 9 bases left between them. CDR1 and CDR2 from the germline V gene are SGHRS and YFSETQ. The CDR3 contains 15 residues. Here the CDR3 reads CASSLEYTMNTEAFF. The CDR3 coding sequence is TGCGCCAGCAGCTTGGAATACACCATGAACACTGAAGCTTTCTTT.

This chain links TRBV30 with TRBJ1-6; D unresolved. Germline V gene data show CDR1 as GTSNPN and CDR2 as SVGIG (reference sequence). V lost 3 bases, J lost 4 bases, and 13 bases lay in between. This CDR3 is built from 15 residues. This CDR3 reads CAWSEFGRYNSPLHF. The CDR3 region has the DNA TGTGCCTGGAGCGAATTCGGACGGTATAATTCACCCCTCCACTTT.

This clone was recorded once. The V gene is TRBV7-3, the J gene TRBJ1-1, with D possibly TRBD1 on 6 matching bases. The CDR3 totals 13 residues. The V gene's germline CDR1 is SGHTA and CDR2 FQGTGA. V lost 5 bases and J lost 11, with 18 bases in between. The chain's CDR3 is CASSPGGPKEAFF. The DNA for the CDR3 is TGTGCCAGCAGCCCGGGGGGCCCCAAGGAGGCTTTCTTT. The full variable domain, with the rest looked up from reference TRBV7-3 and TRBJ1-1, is GAGVSQTPSNKVTEKGKYVELRCDPISGHTALYWYRQSLGQGPEFLIYFQGTGAADDSGLPNDRFFAVRPEGSVSTLKIQRTERGDSAVYLCASSPGGPKEAFFGQGTRLTVV.

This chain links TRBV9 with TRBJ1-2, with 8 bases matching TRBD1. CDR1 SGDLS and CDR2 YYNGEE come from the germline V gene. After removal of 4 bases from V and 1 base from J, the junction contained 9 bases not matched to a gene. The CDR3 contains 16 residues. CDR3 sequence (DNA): TGTGCCAGCAGCTCATATGGACAGGGAAATAACTATGGCTACACCTTC. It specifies CASSSYGQGNNYGYTF.

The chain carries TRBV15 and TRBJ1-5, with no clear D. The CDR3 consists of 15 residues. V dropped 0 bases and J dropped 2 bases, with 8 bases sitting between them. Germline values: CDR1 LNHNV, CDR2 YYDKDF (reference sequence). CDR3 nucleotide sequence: TGTGCCACCAGCAGAGATGGGCACCGCAATCAGCCCCAGCATTTT. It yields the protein CATSRDGHRNQPQHF.

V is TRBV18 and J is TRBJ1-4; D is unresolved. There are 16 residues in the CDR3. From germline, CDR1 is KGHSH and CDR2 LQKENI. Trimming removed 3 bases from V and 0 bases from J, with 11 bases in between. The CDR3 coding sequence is TGTGCCAGCTCACCGGCGAAGATCCCAACTAATGAAAAACTGTTTTTT. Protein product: CASSPAKIPTNEKLFF.

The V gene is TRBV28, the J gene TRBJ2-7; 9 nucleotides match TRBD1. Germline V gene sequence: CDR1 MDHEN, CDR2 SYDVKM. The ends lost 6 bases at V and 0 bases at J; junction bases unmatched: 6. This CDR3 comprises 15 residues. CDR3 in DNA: TGTGCCAGCAGCTCCGGGACAGGGCTCTCCTACGAGCAGTACTTC. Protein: CASSSGTGLSYEQYF.

The CDR3 region has the DNA TGTGCCAGCTCAGAGAACAGTAATGAAAAACTGTTTTTT. This sequence encodes CASSENSNEKLFF. This rearrangement joins TRBV18 to TRBJ1-4, with unresolved D. CDR3 length: 13 residues. Germline loops: CDR1 KGHSH, CDR2 LQKENI. The germline V and J ends were trimmed by 5 bases and 4 bases, with 8 bases remaining between them.

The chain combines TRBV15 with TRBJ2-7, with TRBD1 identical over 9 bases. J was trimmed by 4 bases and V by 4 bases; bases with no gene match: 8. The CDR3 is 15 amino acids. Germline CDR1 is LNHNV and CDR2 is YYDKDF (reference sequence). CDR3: CATSTWTGDKYEQYF. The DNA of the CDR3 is TGTGCCACCAGCACTTGGACAGGGGATAAGTACGAGCAGTACTTC.

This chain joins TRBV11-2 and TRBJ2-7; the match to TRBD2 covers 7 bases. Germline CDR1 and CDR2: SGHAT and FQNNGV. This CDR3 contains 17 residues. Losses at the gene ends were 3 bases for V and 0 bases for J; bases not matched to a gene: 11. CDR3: CASSFRTRARGSYEQYF. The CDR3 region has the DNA TGTGCCAGCAGCTTTAGGACTAGGGCAAGGGGCTCCTACGAGCAGTACTTC. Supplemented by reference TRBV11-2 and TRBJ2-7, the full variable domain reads EAGVAQSPRYKIIEKRQSVAFWCNPISGHATLYWYQQILGQGPKLLIQFQNNGVVDDSQLPKDRFSAERLKGVDSTLKIQPAKLEDSAVYLCASSFRTRARGSYEQYFGPGTRLTVT.